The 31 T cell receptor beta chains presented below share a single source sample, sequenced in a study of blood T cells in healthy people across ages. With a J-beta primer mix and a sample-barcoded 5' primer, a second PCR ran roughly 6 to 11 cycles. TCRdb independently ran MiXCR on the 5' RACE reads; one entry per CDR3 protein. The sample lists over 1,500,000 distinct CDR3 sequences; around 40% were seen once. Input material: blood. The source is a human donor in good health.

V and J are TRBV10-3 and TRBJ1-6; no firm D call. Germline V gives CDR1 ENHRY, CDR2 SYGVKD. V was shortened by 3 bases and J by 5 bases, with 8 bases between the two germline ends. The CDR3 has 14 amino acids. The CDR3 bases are TGTGCCATCAGTGACCCGGAGAATAATTCACCCCTCCACTTT. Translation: CAISDPENNSPLHF.

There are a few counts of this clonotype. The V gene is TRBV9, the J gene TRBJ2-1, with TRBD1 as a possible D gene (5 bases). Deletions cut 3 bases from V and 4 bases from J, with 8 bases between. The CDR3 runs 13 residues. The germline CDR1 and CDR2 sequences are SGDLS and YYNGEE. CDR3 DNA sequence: TGTGCCAGCAGCGGACAGCCTTACAATGAGCAGTTCTTC. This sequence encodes CASSGQPYNEQFF.

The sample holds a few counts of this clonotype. CDR3 in DNA: TGCGCCAGCAGCCTCGGGCATTCGAGCACCGGGGAGCTGTTTTTT. It translates to CASSLGHSSTGELFF. The chain is built from TRBV4-1 and TRBJ2-2; D gene uncertain. Trimming pared 4 bases from V and 4 bases from J, leaving 13 bases between. This CDR3 is 15 amino acids long. The V gene's germline CDR1 is MGHRA and CDR2 YSYEKL.

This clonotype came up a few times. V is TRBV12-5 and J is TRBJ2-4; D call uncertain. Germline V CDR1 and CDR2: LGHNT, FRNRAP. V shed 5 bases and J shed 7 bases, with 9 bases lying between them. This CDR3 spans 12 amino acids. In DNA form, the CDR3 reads TGTGCTAGTGGTCCCCACTCGAACATTCAGTACTTC. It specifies CASGPHSNIQYF.

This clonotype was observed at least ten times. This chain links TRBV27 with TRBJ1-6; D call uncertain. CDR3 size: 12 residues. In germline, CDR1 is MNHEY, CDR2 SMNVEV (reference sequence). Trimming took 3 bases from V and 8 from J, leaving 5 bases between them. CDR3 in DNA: TGTGCCAGCAGTTTTGGGTATTCACCCCTCCACTTT. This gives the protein CASSFGYSPLHF.

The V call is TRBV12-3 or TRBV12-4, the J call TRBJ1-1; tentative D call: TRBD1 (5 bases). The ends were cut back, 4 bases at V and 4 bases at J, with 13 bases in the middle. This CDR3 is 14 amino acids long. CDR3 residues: CASSYRGDSTEAFF. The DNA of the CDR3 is TGTGCCAGCAGTTATCGGGGCGACAGCACTGAAGCTTTCTTT.

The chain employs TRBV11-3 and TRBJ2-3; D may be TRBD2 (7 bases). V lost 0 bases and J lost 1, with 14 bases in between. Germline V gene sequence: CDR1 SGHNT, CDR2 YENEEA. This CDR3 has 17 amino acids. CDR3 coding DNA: TGTGCCAGCAGCTTAGAATCTCGCGGGGGCGGCACAGATACGCAGTATTTT. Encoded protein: CASSLESRGGGTDTQYF.

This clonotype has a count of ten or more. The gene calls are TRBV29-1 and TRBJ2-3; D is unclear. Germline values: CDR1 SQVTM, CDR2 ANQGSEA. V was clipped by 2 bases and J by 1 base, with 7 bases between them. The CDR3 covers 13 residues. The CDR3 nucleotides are TGCAGCGTTGAAATTACGGGCACAGATACGCAGTATTTT. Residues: CSVEITGTDTQYF.

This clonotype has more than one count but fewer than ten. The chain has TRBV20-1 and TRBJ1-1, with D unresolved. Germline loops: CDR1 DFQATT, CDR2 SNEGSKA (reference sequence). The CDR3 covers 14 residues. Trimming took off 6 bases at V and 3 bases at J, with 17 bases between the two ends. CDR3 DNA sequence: TGCAGTGCCCTGAGGACCCGAGGACACACTGAAGCTTTCTTT. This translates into CSALRTRGHTEAFF.

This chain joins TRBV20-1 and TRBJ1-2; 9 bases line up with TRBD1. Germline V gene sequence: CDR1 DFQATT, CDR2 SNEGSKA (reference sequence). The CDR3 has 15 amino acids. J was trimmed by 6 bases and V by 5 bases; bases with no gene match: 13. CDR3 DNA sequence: TGCAGTGCTGTAAGCGGGACAGGGACGAATGATGGCTACACCTTC. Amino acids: CSAVSGTGTNDGYTF.

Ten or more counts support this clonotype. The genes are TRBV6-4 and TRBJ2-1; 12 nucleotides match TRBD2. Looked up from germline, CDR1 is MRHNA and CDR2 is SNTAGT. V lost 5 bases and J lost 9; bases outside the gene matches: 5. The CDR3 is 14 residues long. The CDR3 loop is CASSSSGGAGEQFF. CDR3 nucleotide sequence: TGTGCCAGCAGTTCTAGCGGGGGGGCCGGTGAGCAGTTCTTC.

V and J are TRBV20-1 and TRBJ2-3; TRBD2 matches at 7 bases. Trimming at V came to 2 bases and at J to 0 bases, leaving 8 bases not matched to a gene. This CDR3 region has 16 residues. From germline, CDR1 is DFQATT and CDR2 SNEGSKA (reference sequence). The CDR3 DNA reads TGCAGTGCTAGACCCTTTAGAGCGGGGAGCACAGATACGCAGTATTTT. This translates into CSARPFRAGSTDTQYF.

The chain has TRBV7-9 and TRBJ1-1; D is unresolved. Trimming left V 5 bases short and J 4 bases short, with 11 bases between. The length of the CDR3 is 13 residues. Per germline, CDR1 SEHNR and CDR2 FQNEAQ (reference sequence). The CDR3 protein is CASSPVVGTEAFF. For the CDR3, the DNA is TGTGCCAGCAGCCCGGTGGTCGGCACTGAAGCTTTCTTT.

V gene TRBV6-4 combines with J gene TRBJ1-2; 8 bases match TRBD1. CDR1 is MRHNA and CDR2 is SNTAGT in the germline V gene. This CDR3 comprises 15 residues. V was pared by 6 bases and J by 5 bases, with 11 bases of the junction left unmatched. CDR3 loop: CASREKDRVTYGYTF. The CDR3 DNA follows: TGTGCCAGCAGGGAAAAGGACAGGGTAACATATGGCTACACCTTC.

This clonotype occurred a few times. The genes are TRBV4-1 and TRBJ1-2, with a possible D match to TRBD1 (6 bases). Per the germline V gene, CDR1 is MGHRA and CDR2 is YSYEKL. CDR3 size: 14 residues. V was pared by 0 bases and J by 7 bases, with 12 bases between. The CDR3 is CASSQEQGSPGYTF. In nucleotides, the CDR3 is TGCGCCAGCAGCCAAGAACAGGGCTCTCCTGGCTACACCTTC.

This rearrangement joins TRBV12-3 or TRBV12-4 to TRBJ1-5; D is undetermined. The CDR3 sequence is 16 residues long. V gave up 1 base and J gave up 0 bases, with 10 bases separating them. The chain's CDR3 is CASSLGGSHSNQPQHF. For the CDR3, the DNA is TGTGCCAGCAGTTTAGGCGGCAGTCATAGCAATCAGCCCCAGCATTTT.

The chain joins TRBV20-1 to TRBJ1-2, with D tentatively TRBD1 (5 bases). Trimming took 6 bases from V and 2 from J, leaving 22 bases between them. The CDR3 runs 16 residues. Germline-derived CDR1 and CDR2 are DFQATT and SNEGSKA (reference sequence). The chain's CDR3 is CSATLVGGSKNYGYTF. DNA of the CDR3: TGCAGTGCCACGCTCGTCGGGGGAAGTAAGAACTATGGCTACACCTTC.

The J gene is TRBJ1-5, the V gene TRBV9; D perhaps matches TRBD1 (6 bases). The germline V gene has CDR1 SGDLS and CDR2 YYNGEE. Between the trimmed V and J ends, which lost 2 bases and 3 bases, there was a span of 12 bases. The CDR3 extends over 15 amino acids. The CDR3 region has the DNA TGTGCCAGCAGCGTTGGGGGGGCCAACAATCAGCCCCAGCATTTT. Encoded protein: CASSVGGANNQPQHF.

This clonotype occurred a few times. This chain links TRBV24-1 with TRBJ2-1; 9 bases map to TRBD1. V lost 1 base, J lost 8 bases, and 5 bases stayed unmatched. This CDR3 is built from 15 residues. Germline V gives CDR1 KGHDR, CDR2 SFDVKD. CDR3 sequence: CATSDFTGQGYEQFF. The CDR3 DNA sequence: TGTGCCACCAGTGATTTTACGGGACAGGGTTATGAGCAGTTCTTC.

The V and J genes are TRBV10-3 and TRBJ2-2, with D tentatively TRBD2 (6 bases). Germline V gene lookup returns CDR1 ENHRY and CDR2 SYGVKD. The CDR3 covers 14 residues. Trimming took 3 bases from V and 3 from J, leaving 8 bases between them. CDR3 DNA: TGTGCCATCAGTGAATCGGGAGACACCGGGGAGCTGTTTTTT. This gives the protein CAISESGDTGELFF.

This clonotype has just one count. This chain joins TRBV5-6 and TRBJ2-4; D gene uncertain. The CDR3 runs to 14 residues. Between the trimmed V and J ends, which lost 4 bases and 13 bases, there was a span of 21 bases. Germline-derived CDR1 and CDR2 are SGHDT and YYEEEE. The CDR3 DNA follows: TGTGCCAGCAGCCAGGCCGACTCCCCTGGTGAGCAGTACTTC. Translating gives CASSQADSPGEQYF.

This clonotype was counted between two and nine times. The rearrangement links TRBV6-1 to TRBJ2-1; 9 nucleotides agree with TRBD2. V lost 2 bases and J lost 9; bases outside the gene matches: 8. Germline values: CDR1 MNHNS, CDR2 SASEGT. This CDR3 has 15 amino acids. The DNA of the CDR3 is TGTGCCAGCAGTGAATGGGCGGGGGGGCCAGTTGAGCAGTTCTTC. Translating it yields CASSEWAGGPVEQFF.

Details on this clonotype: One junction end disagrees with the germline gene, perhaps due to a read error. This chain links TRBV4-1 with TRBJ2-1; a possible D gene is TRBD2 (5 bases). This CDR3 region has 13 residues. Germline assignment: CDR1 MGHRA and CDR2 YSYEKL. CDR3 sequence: CANSHVGSDEQFF. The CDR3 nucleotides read TGCGCCAACAGCCATGTCGGTAGCGATGAGCAGTTCTTC.

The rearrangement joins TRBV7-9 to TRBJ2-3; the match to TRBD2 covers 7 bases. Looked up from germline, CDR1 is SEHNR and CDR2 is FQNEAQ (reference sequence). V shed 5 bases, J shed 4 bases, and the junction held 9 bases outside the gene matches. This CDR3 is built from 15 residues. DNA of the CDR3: TGTGCCAGCAGCGCCAACGGGGGGTTGTCAGATACGCAGTATTTT. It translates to CASSANGGLSDTQYF.

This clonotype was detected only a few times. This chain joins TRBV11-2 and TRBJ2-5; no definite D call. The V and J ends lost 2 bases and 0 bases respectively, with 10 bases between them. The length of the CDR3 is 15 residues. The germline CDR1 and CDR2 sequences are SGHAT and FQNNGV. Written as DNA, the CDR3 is TGTGCCAGCAGCTTAATACGCAGTGACCAAGAGACCCAGTACTTC. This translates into CASSLIRSDQETQYF. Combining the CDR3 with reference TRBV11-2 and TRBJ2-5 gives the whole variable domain EAGVAQSPRYKIIEKRQSVAFWCNPISGHATLYWYQQILGQGPKLLIQFQNNGVVDDSQLPKDRFSAERLKGVDSTLKIQPAKLEDSAVYLCASSLIRSDQETQYFGPGTRLLVL.

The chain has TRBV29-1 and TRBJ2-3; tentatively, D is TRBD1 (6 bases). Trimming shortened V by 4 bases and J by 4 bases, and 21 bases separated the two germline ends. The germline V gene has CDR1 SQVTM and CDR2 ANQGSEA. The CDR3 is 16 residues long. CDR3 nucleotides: TGCAGCGTTGTATTCAGGGACAACGAACGGGCAGATACGCAGTATTTT. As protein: CSVVFRDNERADTQYF.

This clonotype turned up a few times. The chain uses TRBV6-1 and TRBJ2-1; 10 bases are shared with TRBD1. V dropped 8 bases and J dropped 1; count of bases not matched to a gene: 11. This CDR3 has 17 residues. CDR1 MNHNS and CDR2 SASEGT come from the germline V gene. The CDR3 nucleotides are TGTGCCAGCCACCCGGGGGGGACAGGGGATTCCTACAATGAGCAGTTCTTC. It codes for CASHPGGTGDSYNEQFF.

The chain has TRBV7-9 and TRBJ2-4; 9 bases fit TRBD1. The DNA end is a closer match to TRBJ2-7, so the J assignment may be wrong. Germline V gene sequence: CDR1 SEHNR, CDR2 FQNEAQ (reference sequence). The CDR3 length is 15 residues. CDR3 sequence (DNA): TGTGCCAGCAGCTTAGTCGGGACAGGGTACGGCGAGCAGTACTTC. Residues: CASSLVGTGYGEQYF.

DNA for the CDR3: TGTGCCGTACTATCAGGGGGGAATCAGCCCCAGCATTTT. Translated, it gives CAVLSGGNQPQHF. The chain recombines TRBV6-6 with TRBJ1-5, with TRBD1 matching over 7 bases. Germline trimming cut 11 bases from V and 4 bases from J; bases unmatched to any gene: 8. The germline CDR1 and CDR2 sequences are MNHNY and SVGAGI (reference sequence). CDR3 length: 13 residues.

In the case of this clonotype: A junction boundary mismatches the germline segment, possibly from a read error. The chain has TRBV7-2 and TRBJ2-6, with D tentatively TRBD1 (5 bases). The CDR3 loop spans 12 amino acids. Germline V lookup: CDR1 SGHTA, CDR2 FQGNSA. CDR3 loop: CAGSSGANVPTF. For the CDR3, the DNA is TGTGCCGGCAGCTCTGGGGCCAACGTCCCGACTTTC. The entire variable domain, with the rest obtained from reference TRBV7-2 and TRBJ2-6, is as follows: GAGVSQSPSNKVTEKGKDVELRCDPISGHTALYWYRQSLGQGLEFLIYFQGNSAPDKSGLPSDRFSAERTGGSVSTLTIQRTQQEDSAVYLCAGSSGANVPTFGAGSRLTVL.

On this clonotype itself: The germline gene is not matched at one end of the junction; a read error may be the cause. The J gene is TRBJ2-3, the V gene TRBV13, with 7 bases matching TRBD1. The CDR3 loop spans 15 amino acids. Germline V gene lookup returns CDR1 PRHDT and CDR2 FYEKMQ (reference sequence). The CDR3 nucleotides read TGTGCCAGCGGCTTGGCGGCAGGGGGATATGATACGCAGTATTTT. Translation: CASGLAAGGYDTQYF. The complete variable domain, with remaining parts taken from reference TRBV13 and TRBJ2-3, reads AAGVIQSPRHLIKEKRETATLKCYPIPRHDTVYWYQQGPGQDPQFLISFYEKMQSDKGSIPDRFSAQQFSDYHSELNMSSLELGDSALYFCASGLAAGGYDTQYFGPGTRLTVL.